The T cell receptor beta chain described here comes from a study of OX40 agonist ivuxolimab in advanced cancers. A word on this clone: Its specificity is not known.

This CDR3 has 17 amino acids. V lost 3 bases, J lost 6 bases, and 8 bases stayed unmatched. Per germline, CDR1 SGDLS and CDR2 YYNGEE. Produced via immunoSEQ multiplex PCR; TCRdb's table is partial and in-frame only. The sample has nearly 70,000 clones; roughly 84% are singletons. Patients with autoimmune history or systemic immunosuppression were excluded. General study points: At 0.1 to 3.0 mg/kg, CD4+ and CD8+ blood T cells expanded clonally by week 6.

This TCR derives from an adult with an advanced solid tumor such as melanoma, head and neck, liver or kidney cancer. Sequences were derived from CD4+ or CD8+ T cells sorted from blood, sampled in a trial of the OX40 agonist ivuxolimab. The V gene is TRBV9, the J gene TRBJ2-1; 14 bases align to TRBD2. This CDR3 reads CASSALNGLAGGNEQFF. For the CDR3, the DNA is TGTGCCAGCAGCGCCCTTAACGGACTAGCGGGAGGCAATGAGCAGTTCTTC.